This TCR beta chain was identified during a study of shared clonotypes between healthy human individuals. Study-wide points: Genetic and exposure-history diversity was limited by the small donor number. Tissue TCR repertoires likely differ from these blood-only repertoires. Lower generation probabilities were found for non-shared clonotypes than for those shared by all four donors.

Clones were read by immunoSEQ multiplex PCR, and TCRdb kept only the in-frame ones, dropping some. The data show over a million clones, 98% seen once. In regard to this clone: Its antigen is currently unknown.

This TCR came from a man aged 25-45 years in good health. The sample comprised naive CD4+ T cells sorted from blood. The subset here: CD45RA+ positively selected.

This CDR3 reads CASSTPGIGGSYEQYF. CDR3 DNA: TGTGCCAGTAGTACCCCAGGAATCGGAGGGTCCTACGAGCAGTACTTC. The chain carries TRBV19 and TRBJ2-7; a possible D gene is TRBD2 (6 bases). The CDR3 extends over 16 amino acids. The V gene lost 4 bases and the J gene lost 1 base, with 17 bases spanning the gap. Germline V gene sequence: CDR1 LNHDA, CDR2 SQIVND (reference sequence).